Described below is a single TCR beta chain sequence and its context. This clone's antigen is unknown. The sample holds no much larger clone one base away, and base qualities are not on file. The cysteine opens and the phenylalanine closes a CDR3 of 17 amino acids. Only CDR3 DNA remains: 51 bases, in frame from the first base. Sequences KGHSH (CDR1) and LQKENI (CDR2) are obtained from the germline V gene. Germline trimming: 4 bases from V, 6 bases from J; junction bases outside gene matches: 17. Healthy HIV-negative adults with no recently reported acute infections or vaccinations were included as donors. Every donor was a Caucasian adult residing in Nashville, Tennessee, USA. Magnetic negative selection was used to enrich CD4+ T cells, after which naive cells were positively selected on CD45RA and the negative fraction became the memory subset. After blood collection by leukapheresis, PBMCs were isolated using Ficoll-Histopaque density gradient centrifugation and then cryopreserved in the vapor phase of liquid nitrogen. Purity and quantity of every magnetically sorted T cell population were checked by analytical flow cytometry. Each sorted fraction had its genomic DNA isolated and then quantified by UV absorbance on a Nanodrop 2000c.

This sample is drawn from a study of shared clonotypes between healthy human individuals (dated by TCRdb to the early 2020s). General notes on the study: The cohort included a few men and two women between 18 and 49 years of age. For each donor, three plates each were used for CD4 naive and CD4 memory, two plates were used for CD8 naive, and one plate was used for CD8 memory. To estimate repertoire size and how much clonotypes are shared between individuals, the study performed deep sequencing of blood TCR repertoires from 4 to 6 healthy adults. To increase sequencing depth and limit assay-specific biases, TCR repertoire library preparation and sequencing were carried out by different laboratories using diverse techniques. Leukapheresis yielded between about 0.85 and 9 billion PBMCs per donor.

The research as a whole found: Rarefaction of sorted-subset datasets indicated incomplete sequencing despite the large sequencing depth. Sharing across a few donors was observed for around 4.8% of naive CD4, around 3.5% of naive CD8, 2% to 2.5% of memory CD4, and around 0.44% of memory CD8 clonotypes. The small number of donors limited the genetic and exposure-history diversity represented. Sampling was restricted to blood, and TCR repertoires in tissues likely differ from the TCR repertoires found in blood. Higher generation probabilities were observed for clonotypes shared by all four sorted-subset donors than for non-shared clonotypes. Pairwise subsampling indicated that sequencing depth was expected to affect the degree of clonotype sharing among donors. Naive subsets generally had larger estimated clonotype richness than memory subsets did.

Using the deep immunoSEQ assay, TCR CDR3 regions were amplified from genomic DNA by multiplex PCR. Genomic DNA extracted from each cell subset was distributed evenly over all wells of several immunoSEQ 96-well plates, and each plate served as one replicate. For sorted subsets, 150 to 200 ng genomic DNA, equal to tens of thousands of T cell genomes, was loaded into each replicate PCR. Purified libraries were quantified with a Qubit 3.0 fluorometer, sized on a Bioanalyzer 2100, and re-quantified with the KAPA Library Quantification kit. Each immunoSEQ 96-well plate was sequenced on its own single-read 150-cycle Illumina NextSeq 550 flow cell. Per the source publication's procedure: Because only junctional sequences without quality scores were contained in the immunoSEQ output, filtering matching that applied to full-length reads could not be performed. Sequences were annotated with PyIR, a Python wrapper for IgBLAST v1.9, using IMGT germline references to assign V/J genes and CDR3. Reads were filtered out if the reads had weak V/J assignments (E-value above 1e-6), no CDR3, stop codons, out-of-frame junctions, or ambiguous translated residues. A V3J clonotype was defined by an identical inferred V gene, J gene, and CDR3 amino acid sequence. The percentage overlap between two repertoires was calculated by dividing the number of shared unique clonotypes by the size of the smaller repertoire. Repertoire richness was assessed with RTK rarefaction, the Chao1 estimator, and Recon v2.1 estimates of unobserved clonotypes. Generation probabilities for all TCRbeta clonotypes obtained by the gDNA method from a handful of donors were computed using OLGA. Not all clones reach the TCRdb copy of this immuneACCESS table, which keeps in-frame sequences only. Checked studies attribute under half of the gap to unresolved V genes and leave the rest unexplained. V and J calls and clone size are those listed in that table; D and trimming were worked out from the DNA. The sample table shows 330,000 or so clones, and 73% are seen once. The ten largest make up 8.5% to 12% of the sample.

The receptor chain draws on TRBV18 and TRBJ2-7, with 8 bases aligning to TRBD2. This TCR came from a man aged 25 to 40 in good health. Specimen: memory CD4+ T cells sorted from blood. The cell subset or site label for this specimen denotes: CD45RA-negative fraction. This receptor carries the CDR3 CASSLSNPAAGAFEQYF. The sequence in DNA is TGTGCCAGCTCACTTAGTAACCCCGCAGCGGGAGCCTTCGAGCAGTACTTC. Joined to the reference TRBV18 and TRBJ2-7 proteins, this CDR3 gives the full variable domain: NAGVMQNPRHLVRRRGQEARLRCSPMKGHSHVYWYRQLPEEGLKFMVYLQKENIIDESGMPKERFSAEFPKEGPSILRIQQVVRGDSAAYFCASSLSNPAAGAFEQYFGPGTRLTVT.